These 12 T cell receptor beta chains came from one sample sequenced in a study of a mutant IDH1 vaccine in newly diagnosed glioma. Regarding time point: week 35, safety follow-up. Vaccination comprised doses that each held 300 ug of mutant IDH1 20-mer peptide, plus topical imiquimod. The antigens for these receptors are not known. The assay was immunoSEQ multiplex PCR, and TCRdb's table has in-frame clones only and misses some. The profile shows 45,000 to 55,000 clones, more than 65% of them singletons. Here the sequenced sample was PBMCs, taken from a glioma patient whose treatment included an IDH1 peptide vaccine. Receptor source: a man between 40 and 49 years old with glioma.

The CDR3 region has the DNA TGTGCCAGCAGCGCGAATAGCGGGGGGACCTACGAGCAGTACTTC. Its translation is CASSANSGGTYEQYF. This chain uses TRBV11-2 with TRBJ2-7; TRBD2 matches at 10 bases. The germline V gene encodes CDR1 SGHAT and CDR2 FQNNGV. With V trimmed by 5 bases and J by 2 bases, 6 bases remained unmatched. The CDR3 totals 15 residues.

This chain joins TRBV7-2 and TRBJ1-5; D may be TRBD1 (5 bases). The V end was cut by 2 bases, the J end by 4 bases, with 12 bases between. This CDR3 is built from 15 residues. Germline V gives CDR1 SGHTA, CDR2 FQGNSA. CDR3: CASSLSTVSNQPQHF. The CDR3 DNA reads TGTGCCAGCAGCTTATCGACAGTGAGTAATCAGCCCCAGCATTTT.

The chain carries TRBV15 and TRBJ1-2, with D tentatively TRBD1 (6 bases). The ends were cut back, 0 bases at V and 6 bases at J, with 8 bases in the middle. Germline CDR1 and CDR2: LNHNV and YYDKDF (reference sequence). The CDR3 loop spans 13 amino acids. CDR3 residues: CATSRESGDGYTF. CDR3 in DNA: TGTGCCACCAGCAGAGAGTCAGGGGATGGCTACACCTTC.

V usage is TRBV13 and J usage is TRBJ1-1, with a tentative D call TRBD1 (6 bases). V was pared by 5 bases and J by 0 bases, with 16 bases between. Germline V gene lookup returns CDR1 PRHDT and CDR2 FYEKMQ (reference sequence). CDR3 size: 16 residues. CDR3 amino acids: CASSRDAGHLNTEAFF. The DNA of the CDR3 is TGTGCCAGCAGCCGGGACGCGGGACACTTGAACACTGAAGCTTTCTTT.

The CDR3 region is CASSPDRAGQPQHF. The DNA of the CDR3 is TGTGCCAGCAGTCCTGACAGGGCGGGTCAGCCCCAGCATTTT. This rearrangement joins TRBV6-5 to TRBJ1-5; 7 nucleotides match TRBD1. CDR1 is MNHEY and CDR2 is SVGAGI in the germline V gene. The junction had 7 bases not matched to a gene; V was cut back by 5 bases and J by 6 bases. This CDR3 comprises 14 residues.

The chain employs TRBV19 and TRBJ2-2; D gene uncertain. This CDR3 region has 14 residues. Germline CDR1 and CDR2: LNHDA and SQIVND (reference sequence). Trimming took 5 bases from V and 2 from J, leaving 9 bases between them. In nucleotides, the CDR3 is TGTGCCAGTAGTCTGGCACCAAACACCGGGGAGCTGTTTTTT. Translation gives CASSLAPNTGELFF.

The rearrangement uses TRBV5-1 and TRBJ1-1; D might be TRBD1 (5 bases). Trimming took 0 bases from V and 7 from J, leaving 13 bases between them. The CDR3 spans 14 residues. Germline V lookup: CDR1 SGHRS, CDR2 YFSETQ. The CDR3 nucleotides are TGCGCCAGCAGCTTGGGGCAGGGAACGGGTGAAGCTTTCTTT. Its protein is CASSLGQGTGEAFF.

V and J are TRBV7-2 and TRBJ1-1, with D unclear. Germline values: CDR1 SGHTA, CDR2 FQGNSA. The V and J ends lost 3 bases and 4 bases respectively, with 15 bases between them. The CDR3 is 15 residues long. In DNA, the CDR3 is TGTGCCAGCAGCTTCCTTGGCATGCTGGGCACTGAAGCTTTCTTT. This gives the protein CASSFLGMLGTEAFF.

The chain is built from TRBV10-3 and TRBJ1-1; 8 bases match TRBD1. Per the germline V gene, CDR1 is ENHRY and CDR2 is SYGVKD. The CDR3 is made up of 14 amino acids. The ends lost 4 bases at V and 1 base at J; junction bases unmatched: 2. CDR3 protein: CAISGQGTNTEAFF. CDR3 DNA: TGTGCCATCAGTGGACAGGGGACGAACACTGAAGCTTTCTTT.

CDR3 in amino acids: CASSPSAGGETQYF. CDR3 nucleotide sequence: TGTGCCAGCAGCCCGAGTGCCGGAGGAGAGACCCAGTACTTC. This chain connects TRBV11-2 to TRBJ2-5, with D maybe TRBD2 (5 bases). The CDR3 length is 14 residues. V lost 5 bases and J lost 4, with 14 bases in between. Germline lookup yields CDR1 SGHAT and CDR2 FQNNGV.

The chain carries TRBV30 and TRBJ1-3; the D is unclear. The CDR3 runs to 15 residues. V gave up 2 bases and J gave up 0 bases, with 11 bases separating them. Germline CDR1 reads GTSNPN; CDR2 reads SVGIG (reference sequence). CDR3 in amino acids: CAWSYGVSSGNTIYF. CDR3 nucleotide sequence: TGTGCCTGGAGTTACGGGGTTAGCTCTGGAAACACCATATATTTT. Looking up the rest from reference TRBV30 and TRBJ1-3 gives the full variable domain: SQTIHQWPATLVQPVGSPLSLECTVEGTSNPNLYWYRQAAGRGLQLLFYSVGIGQISSEVPQNLSASRPQDRQFILSSKKLLLSDSGFYLCAWSYGVSSGNTIYFGEGSWLTVV.

The chain employs TRBV12-5 and TRBJ1-5; no clear D. CDR3 length: 13 residues. V dropped 3 bases and J dropped 3 bases, with 6 bases sitting between them. Looked up from germline, CDR1 is LGHNT and CDR2 is FRNRAP. CDR3 sequence reads: CASGLKDNQPQHF. CDR3 coding DNA: TGTGCTAGTGGTTTAAAAGACAATCAGCCCCAGCATTTT.